The following is a T cell receptor (beta chain) sequence with its context. The CDR3 has 16 residues. V was trimmed by 1 base and J by 0 bases, leaving 12 bases between them. Germline loops: CDR1 SGHNT, CDR2 YENEEA. The PCR was carried out with 60 Vbeta primers and 13 Jbeta primers. Clones were sequenced by immunoSEQ multiplex PCR, and TCRdb holds only the in-frame ones, with some missing. Here the sample spans 150,000 to 160,000 clones, 65% to 80% being singletons. The data were taken from a study of cytomegalovirus exposure and HLA in healthy donors. The chain couples TRBV11-3 to TRBJ1-2; maybe TRBD1 (6 bases). This clonotype originated in a woman in her 40s in good health and CMV-seronegative. Material: PBMCs. This chain's CDR3 is CASSLGPQGANYGYTF. The CDR3 nucleotides read TGTGCCAGCAGCTTAGGCCCACAGGGAGCTAACTATGGCTACACCTTC.